This TCR beta chain was captured in a study of T cell responses to AZD1222 COVID-19 vaccine. Study findings and constraints: Reportedly, nearly half of unique spike TCRs recognized epitopes outside B.1.351/B.1.1.7 mutations. Sampled repertoires all dated from after the peak T cell response.

This table comes from immunoSEQ multiplex PCR, and its TCRdb copy is limited to in-frame clones, with some not included. The table shows approximately 100,000 clones, with approximately 93% occurring only once. Of note for this clone: Its antigen remains unknown.

Germline V gives CDR1 SNHLY, CDR2 FYNNEI. V gave up 11 bases and J gave up 7 bases, with 8 bases separating them. The CDR3 has 9 amino acids. This chain links TRBV2 with TRBJ1-2; D gene ambiguous. The receptor was derived from an adult in good health. Source: peripheral blood, taken on day 0 of AZD1222 vaccination. CDR3 sequence: CAVRSGYTF. The CDR3 DNA follows: TGTGCCGTCCGAAGTGGCTACACCTTC.